This TCR beta chain came from a study of blood T cell repertoires in COVID-19. The overall study: From T cells, B-cell-depleted T cells, or PBMCs came the material, which was cDNA or gDNA.

Authors' analysis steps: Reference gene primer amplification yielded estimated nucleated cell counts. Libraries were prepared by immunoSEQ multiplex PCR; TCRdb keeps only in-frame clonotypes and omits some of them. That table gives V, J and clone size, and the DNA gave D and trimming. The sample has 150,000 to 200,000 clones, roughly 86% seen once. This CDR3 has 13 residues. Per germline, CDR1 SGHTA and CDR2 FQGNSA. V dropped 1 base and J dropped 7 bases, with 10 bases sitting between them. The sequence derives from a woman in her fifties or sixties with acute or convalescent COVID-19. Sequenced: peripheral blood. J is TRBJ1-1 and V is TRBV7-2; TRBD1 might be the D (5 bases). CDR3 bases: TGTGCCAGCAGCTTAGTTAGGGGCCGTGAAGCTTTCTTT. Translation: CASSLVRGREAFF.